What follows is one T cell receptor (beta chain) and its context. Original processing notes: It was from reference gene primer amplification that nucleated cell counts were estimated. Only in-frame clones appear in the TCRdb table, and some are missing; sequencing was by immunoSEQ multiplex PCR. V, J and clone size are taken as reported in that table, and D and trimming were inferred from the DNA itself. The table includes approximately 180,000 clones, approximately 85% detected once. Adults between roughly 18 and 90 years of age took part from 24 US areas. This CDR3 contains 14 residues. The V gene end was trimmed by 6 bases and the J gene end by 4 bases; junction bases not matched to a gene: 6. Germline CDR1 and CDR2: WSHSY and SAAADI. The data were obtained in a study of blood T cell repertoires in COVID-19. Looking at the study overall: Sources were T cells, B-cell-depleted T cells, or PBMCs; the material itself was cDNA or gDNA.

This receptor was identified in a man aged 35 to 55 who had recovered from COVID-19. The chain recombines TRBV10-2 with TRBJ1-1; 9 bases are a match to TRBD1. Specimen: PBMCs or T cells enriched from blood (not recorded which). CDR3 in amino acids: CASRPGQGLTEAFF. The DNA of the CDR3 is TGCGCCAGCAGACCGGGACAGGGTCTCACTGAAGCTTTCTTT.